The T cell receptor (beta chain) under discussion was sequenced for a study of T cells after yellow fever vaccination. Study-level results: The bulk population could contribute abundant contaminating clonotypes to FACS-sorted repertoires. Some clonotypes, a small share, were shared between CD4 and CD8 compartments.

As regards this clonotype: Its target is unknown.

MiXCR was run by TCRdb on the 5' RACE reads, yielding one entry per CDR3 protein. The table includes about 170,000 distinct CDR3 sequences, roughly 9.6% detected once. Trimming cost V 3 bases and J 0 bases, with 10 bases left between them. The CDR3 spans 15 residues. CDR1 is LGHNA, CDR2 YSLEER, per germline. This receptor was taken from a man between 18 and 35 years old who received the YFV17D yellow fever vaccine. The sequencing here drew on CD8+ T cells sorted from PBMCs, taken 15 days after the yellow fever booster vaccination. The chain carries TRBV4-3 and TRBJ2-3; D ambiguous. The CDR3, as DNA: TGCGCCAGCAGCCAGCAAGGGTGGAGCACAGATACGCAGTATTTT. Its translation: CASSQQGWSTDTQYF.